The 21 T cell receptor beta chains listed next were all sequenced from one sample in a study of T cell clones after liver transplantation. Sequenced by immunoSEQ multiplex PCR; TCRdb stores in-frame clones only, minus some. The sample lists around 97,000 clones; approximately 79% were seen once. The sequenced sample was CD4+ T cells from blood, obtained approximately 4 years after liver transplant. The source is a human patient who received a liver transplant. Some T cells could come from the graft donor.

The chain links TRBV6-1 to TRBJ1-5; D ambiguous. V dropped 7 bases and J dropped 4 bases, with 11 bases sitting between them. The germline V gene encodes CDR1 MNHNS and CDR2 SASEGT. This CDR3 is 13 amino acids long. CDR3 sequence: CASTLGPNQPQHF. CDR3 nucleotide sequence: TGTGCCAGCACTCTTGGACCAAATCAGCCCCAGCATTTT.

The chain is built from TRBV4-3 and TRBJ2-1, with 9 bases that match TRBD1. Unmatched junction bases numbered 3, after V lost 4 bases and J lost 2 bases. Germline V lookup: CDR1 LGHNA, CDR2 YSLEER. This CDR3 is 15 amino acids long. CDR3 sequence reads: CASSLRTGAYNEQFF. In DNA form, the CDR3 reads TGCGCCAGCAGCCTGAGGACAGGGGCCTACAATGAGCAGTTCTTC.

This clone showed up just once. The CDR3 loop is CASSGRDPSNWANEKLFF. For the CDR3, the DNA is TGTGCCAGCAGCGGCCGGGACCCAAGTAATTGGGCTAATGAAAAACTGTTTTTT. The V and J genes are TRBV9 and TRBJ1-4, with D possibly being TRBD1 (5 bases). Trimming shortened V by 3 bases and J by 3 bases, and 21 bases separated the two germline ends. This CDR3 comprises 18 residues. Germline V lookup: CDR1 SGDLS, CDR2 YYNGEE.

The chain uses TRBV4-3 and TRBJ2-1; no reliable D call. CDR1 and CDR2 from the germline V gene are LGHNA and YSLEER. V was clipped by 0 bases and J by 5 bases, with 8 bases between them. The CDR3 runs to 14 residues. CDR3 DNA sequence: TGCGCCAGCAGCCAAGATTATGGGAACAATGAGCAGTTCTTC. Its translation is CASSQDYGNNEQFF.

The chain joins TRBV29-1 to TRBJ1-4; no reliable D call. Looked up from germline, CDR1 is SQVTM and CDR2 is ANQGSEA. The CDR3 totals 14 residues. V lost 0 bases and J 3 bases, leaving 8 bases between the germline ends. The CDR3 nucleotides read TGCAGCGTTGAAGACCCGACCGCTAATGAAAAACTGTTTTTT. This encodes CSVEDPTANEKLFF.

The chain links TRBV14 to TRBJ1-2; 8 nucleotides line up with TRBD1. Germline CDR1 and CDR2: SGHDN and FVKESK. Trimming at V came to 4 bases and at J to 4 bases, leaving 2 bases not matched to a gene. CDR3 length: 13 residues. In DNA form, the CDR3 reads TGTGCCAGCAGCCCAGGGGGCAGCTATGGCTACACCTTC. The encoded protein is CASSPGGSYGYTF. Complete variable domain (other parts from reference TRBV14 and TRBJ1-2): EAGVTQFPSHSVIEKGQTVTLRCDPISGHDNLYWYRRVMGKEIKFLLHFVKESKQDESGMPNNRFLAERTGGTYSTLKVQPAELEDSGVYFCASSPGGSYGYTFGSGTRLTVV.

The V call is TRBV5-5, the J call TRBJ1-5; D might be TRBD1 (6 bases). This CDR3 is built from 16 residues. V lost 2 bases to trimming and J lost 0 bases, with 12 bases between them. Per germline, CDR1 SGHKS and CDR2 YYEKEE (reference sequence). The CDR3 DNA follows: TGTGCCAGCAGCTTAGGGACAAGAAATAGCAATCAGCCCCAGCATTTT. The encoded protein is CASSLGTRNSNQPQHF. Based on the CDR3 plus reference TRBV5-5 and TRBJ1-5, the full variable domain is DAGVTQSPTHLIKTRGQQVTLRCSPISGHKSVSWYQQVLGQGPQFIFQYYEKEERGRGNFPDRFSARQFPNYSSELNVNALLLGDSALYLCASSLGTRNSNQPQHFGDGTRLSIL.

A single count supports this clone. The V call is TRBV7-9, the J call TRBJ2-2; 7 bases agree with TRBD1. V was clipped by 6 bases and J by 1 base; unmatched bases: 5. CDR3 size: 15 residues. Germline CDR1 reads SEHNR; CDR2 reads FQNEAQ (reference sequence). The CDR3 is CASRSQGLNTGELFF. DNA of the CDR3: TGTGCCAGCAGATCACAGGGGCTGAACACCGGGGAGCTGTTTTTT. The whole variable domain, filled in from reference TRBV7-9 and TRBJ2-2, reads DTGVSQNPRHKITKRGQNVTFRCDPISEHNRLYWYRQTLGQGPEFLTYFQNEAQLEKSRLLSDRFSAERPKGSFSTLEIQRTEQGDSAMYLCASRSQGLNTGELFFGEGSRLTVL.

The rearrangement uses TRBV5-1 and TRBJ2-5; 9 bases agree with TRBD2. The ends lost 4 bases at V and 0 bases at J; junction bases unmatched: 7. CDR1 and CDR2 (germline): SGHRS, YFSETQ. The CDR3 runs 16 residues. The DNA of the CDR3 is TGCGCCAGCAGCCCCGGGACTAGCCGAGACCAAGAGACCCAGTACTTC. Encoded protein: CASSPGTSRDQETQYF.

The chain couples TRBV5-1 to TRBJ1-1; D remains unclear. Germline V gives CDR1 SGHRS, CDR2 YFSETQ. Trimming removed 4 bases from V and 1 base from J, with 11 bases in between. The CDR3 sequence is 14 residues long. The CDR3 region is CASSLDPGNTEAFF. CDR3 nucleotide sequence: TGCGCCAGCAGCCTGGACCCAGGGAACACTGAAGCTTTCTTT.

V usage is TRBV5-6 and J usage is TRBJ2-3; perhaps D is TRBD1 or TRBD2 (6 bases each). Trimming left V 2 bases short and J 3 bases short, with 13 bases between. This CDR3 comprises 15 residues. The germline CDR1 and CDR2 sequences are SGHDT and YYEEEE. In nucleotides, the CDR3 is TGTGCCAGCAGCTTTGGGGGGCGCTTAACAGATACGCAGTATTTT. Residues: CASSFGGRLTDTQYF.

The DNA for the CDR3 is TGTGCCAGCAGGGATAGCAATCAGCCCCAGCATTTT. It yields the protein CASRDSNQPQHF. The J gene is TRBJ1-5, the V gene TRBV6-6; no firm D call. Trimming shortened V by 6 bases and J by 0 bases, and 3 bases separated the two germline ends. The germline gives CDR1 MNHNY, CDR2 SVGAGI (reference sequence). The CDR3 extends over 12 amino acids.

The chain employs TRBV6-5 and TRBJ2-5, with 7 bases fitting TRBD2. The CDR3 extends over 14 amino acids. Germline loops: CDR1 MNHEY, CDR2 SVGAGI. J lost 0 bases, V lost 7 bases, and 5 bases had no gene match. CDR3 DNA: TGTGCCAGCAACCAAGCGGGGTACCAAGAGACCCAGTACTTC. Its protein is CASNQAGYQETQYF.

This clone has just a few counts. CDR3 sequence reads: CASSGGARGNEQFF. The CDR3 nucleotides read TGTGCCAGCAGCGGGGGGGCCAGAGGCAATGAGCAGTTCTTC. V usage is TRBV7-2 and J usage is TRBJ2-1, with TRBD2 as a possible D gene (7 bases). Germline loops: CDR1 SGHTA, CDR2 FQGNSA. Trimming cost V 5 bases and J 6 bases, with 14 bases left between them. This CDR3 contains 14 residues. The full variable domain, with the rest looked up from reference TRBV7-2 and TRBJ2-1, is GAGVSQSPSNKVTEKGKDVELRCDPISGHTALYWYRQSLGQGLEFLIYFQGNSAPDKSGLPSDRFSAERTGGSVSTLTIQRTQQEDSAVYLCASSGGARGNEQFFGPGTRLTVL.

A few counts support this clone. The rearrangement joins TRBV2 to TRBJ1-4, with TRBD1 identical over 7 bases. The CDR3 runs to 14 residues. Germline V gives CDR1 SNHLY, CDR2 FYNNEI. The V and J ends lost 7 bases and 7 bases, in that order; junction bases with no gene match: 9. CDR3 loop: CASTSQGLSEKLFF. The CDR3, as DNA: TGTGCCAGCACATCACAGGGGCTGAGTGAAAAACTGTTTTTT.

This clone appeared once. The chain uses TRBV7-3 and TRBJ1-3; D not resolved. This CDR3 comprises 16 residues. CDR1 is SGHTA and CDR2 is FQGTGA in the germline V gene. V was shortened by 2 bases and J by 0 bases, with 11 bases between the two germline ends. CDR3 nucleotides: TGTGCCAGCAGCTTATGGGGTCCCAGCTCTGGAAACACCATATATTTT. Protein product: CASSLWGPSSGNTIYF. The whole variable domain, remainder taken from reference TRBV7-3 and TRBJ1-3, is GAGVSQTPSNKVTEKGKYVELRCDPISGHTALYWYRQSLGQGPEFLIYFQGTGAADDSGLPNDRFFAVRPEGSVSTLKIQRTERGDSAVYLCASSLWGPSSGNTIYFGEGSWLTVV.

The chain combines TRBV12-5 with TRBJ1-3, with 10 nucleotides matching TRBD1. The germline CDR1 and CDR2 sequences are LGHNT and FRNRAP. The CDR3 totals 16 residues. V shed 6 bases, J shed 2 bases, and the junction held 7 bases outside the gene matches. CDR3 protein: CASGPTGTGAGNTIYF. CDR3 DNA sequence: TGTGCTAGTGGCCCCACCGGGACAGGGGCTGGAAACACCATATATTTT. Complete variable domain (other parts from reference TRBV12-5 and TRBJ1-3): DARVTQTPRHKVTEMGQEVTMRCQPILGHNTVFWYRQTMMQGLELLAYFRNRAPLDDSGMPKDRFSAEMPDATLATLKIQPSEPRDSAVYFCASGPTGTGAGNTIYFGEGSWLTVV.

The rearrangement links TRBV19 to TRBJ2-7, with 8 nucleotides matching TRBD2. The CDR3 spans 19 residues. CDR1 LNHDA and CDR2 SQIVND come from the germline V gene (reference sequence). V lost 3 bases and J lost 6; bases outside the gene matches: 22. The CDR3 sequence: CASSMPPGGEKAHSVEQYF. CDR3 in DNA: TGTGCCAGTAGTATGCCCCCGGGGGGGGAGAAGGCCCACTCCGTCGAGCAGTACTTC.

In this sample, this clone turned up many times. CDR3 residues: CASSSQGNQPQHF. The CDR3 DNA reads as TGTGCCAGCAGCTCTCAGGGCAATCAGCCCCAGCATTTT. This rearrangement joins TRBV7-6 to TRBJ1-5; no firm D call. The CDR3 totals 13 residues. V was clipped by 4 bases and J by 2 bases, with 6 bases between them. The germline CDR1 and CDR2 sequences are SGHVS and FNYEAQ.

The chain recombines TRBV7-2 with TRBJ2-3; 7 bases align to TRBD2. The V gene's germline CDR1 is SGHTA and CDR2 FQGNSA. The CDR3 runs to 13 residues. Unmatched junction bases numbered 9, after V lost 10 bases and J lost 5 bases. The CDR3: CATSSGGRDTQYF. DNA for the CDR3: TGTGCCACCTCCTCGGGAGGCCGAGATACGCAGTATTTT.

This chain connects TRBV7-6 to TRBJ2-1, with TRBD1 matching over 10 bases. CDR1 and CDR2 from the germline V gene are SGHVS and FNYEAQ. The V segment lost 7 bases and the J segment 7 bases; nucleotides outside the gene matches: 10. The CDR3 runs 15 residues. As DNA, the CDR3 is TGTGCCAGCACCGGGTTGGGACAGGGGAGGAATGAGCAGTTCTTC. The encoded protein is CASTGLGQGRNEQFF.